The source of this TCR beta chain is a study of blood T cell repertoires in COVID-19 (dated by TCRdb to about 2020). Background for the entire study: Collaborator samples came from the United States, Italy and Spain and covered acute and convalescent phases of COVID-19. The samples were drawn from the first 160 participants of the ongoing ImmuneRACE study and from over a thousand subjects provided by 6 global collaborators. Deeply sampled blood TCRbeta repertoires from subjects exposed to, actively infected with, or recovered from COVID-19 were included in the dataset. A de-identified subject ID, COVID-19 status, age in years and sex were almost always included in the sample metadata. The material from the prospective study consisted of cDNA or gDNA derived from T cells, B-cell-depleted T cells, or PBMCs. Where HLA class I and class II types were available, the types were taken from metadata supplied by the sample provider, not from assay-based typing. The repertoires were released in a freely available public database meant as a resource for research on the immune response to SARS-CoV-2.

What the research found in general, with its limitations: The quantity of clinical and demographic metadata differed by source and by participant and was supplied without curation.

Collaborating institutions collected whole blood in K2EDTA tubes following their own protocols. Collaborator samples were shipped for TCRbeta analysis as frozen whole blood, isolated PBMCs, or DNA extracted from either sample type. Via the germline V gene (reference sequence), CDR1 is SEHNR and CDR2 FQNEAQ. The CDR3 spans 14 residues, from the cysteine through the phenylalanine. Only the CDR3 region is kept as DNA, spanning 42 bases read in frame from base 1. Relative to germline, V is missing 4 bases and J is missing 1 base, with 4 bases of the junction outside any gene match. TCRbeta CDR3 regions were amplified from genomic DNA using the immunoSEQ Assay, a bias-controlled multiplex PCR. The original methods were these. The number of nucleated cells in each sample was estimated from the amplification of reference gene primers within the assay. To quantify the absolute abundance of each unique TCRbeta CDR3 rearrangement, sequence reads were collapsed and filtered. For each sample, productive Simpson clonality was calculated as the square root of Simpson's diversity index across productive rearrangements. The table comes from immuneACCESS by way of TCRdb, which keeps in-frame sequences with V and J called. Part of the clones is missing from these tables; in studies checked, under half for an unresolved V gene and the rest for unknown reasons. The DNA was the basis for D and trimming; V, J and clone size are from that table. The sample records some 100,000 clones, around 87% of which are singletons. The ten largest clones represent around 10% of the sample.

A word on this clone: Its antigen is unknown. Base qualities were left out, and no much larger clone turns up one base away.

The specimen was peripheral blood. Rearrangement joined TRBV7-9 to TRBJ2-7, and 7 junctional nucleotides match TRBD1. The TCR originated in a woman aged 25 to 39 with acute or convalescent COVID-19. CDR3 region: CASSSGQFSYEQYF. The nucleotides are TGTGCCAGCAGCTCGGGACAGTTTTCCTACGAGCAGTACTTC.